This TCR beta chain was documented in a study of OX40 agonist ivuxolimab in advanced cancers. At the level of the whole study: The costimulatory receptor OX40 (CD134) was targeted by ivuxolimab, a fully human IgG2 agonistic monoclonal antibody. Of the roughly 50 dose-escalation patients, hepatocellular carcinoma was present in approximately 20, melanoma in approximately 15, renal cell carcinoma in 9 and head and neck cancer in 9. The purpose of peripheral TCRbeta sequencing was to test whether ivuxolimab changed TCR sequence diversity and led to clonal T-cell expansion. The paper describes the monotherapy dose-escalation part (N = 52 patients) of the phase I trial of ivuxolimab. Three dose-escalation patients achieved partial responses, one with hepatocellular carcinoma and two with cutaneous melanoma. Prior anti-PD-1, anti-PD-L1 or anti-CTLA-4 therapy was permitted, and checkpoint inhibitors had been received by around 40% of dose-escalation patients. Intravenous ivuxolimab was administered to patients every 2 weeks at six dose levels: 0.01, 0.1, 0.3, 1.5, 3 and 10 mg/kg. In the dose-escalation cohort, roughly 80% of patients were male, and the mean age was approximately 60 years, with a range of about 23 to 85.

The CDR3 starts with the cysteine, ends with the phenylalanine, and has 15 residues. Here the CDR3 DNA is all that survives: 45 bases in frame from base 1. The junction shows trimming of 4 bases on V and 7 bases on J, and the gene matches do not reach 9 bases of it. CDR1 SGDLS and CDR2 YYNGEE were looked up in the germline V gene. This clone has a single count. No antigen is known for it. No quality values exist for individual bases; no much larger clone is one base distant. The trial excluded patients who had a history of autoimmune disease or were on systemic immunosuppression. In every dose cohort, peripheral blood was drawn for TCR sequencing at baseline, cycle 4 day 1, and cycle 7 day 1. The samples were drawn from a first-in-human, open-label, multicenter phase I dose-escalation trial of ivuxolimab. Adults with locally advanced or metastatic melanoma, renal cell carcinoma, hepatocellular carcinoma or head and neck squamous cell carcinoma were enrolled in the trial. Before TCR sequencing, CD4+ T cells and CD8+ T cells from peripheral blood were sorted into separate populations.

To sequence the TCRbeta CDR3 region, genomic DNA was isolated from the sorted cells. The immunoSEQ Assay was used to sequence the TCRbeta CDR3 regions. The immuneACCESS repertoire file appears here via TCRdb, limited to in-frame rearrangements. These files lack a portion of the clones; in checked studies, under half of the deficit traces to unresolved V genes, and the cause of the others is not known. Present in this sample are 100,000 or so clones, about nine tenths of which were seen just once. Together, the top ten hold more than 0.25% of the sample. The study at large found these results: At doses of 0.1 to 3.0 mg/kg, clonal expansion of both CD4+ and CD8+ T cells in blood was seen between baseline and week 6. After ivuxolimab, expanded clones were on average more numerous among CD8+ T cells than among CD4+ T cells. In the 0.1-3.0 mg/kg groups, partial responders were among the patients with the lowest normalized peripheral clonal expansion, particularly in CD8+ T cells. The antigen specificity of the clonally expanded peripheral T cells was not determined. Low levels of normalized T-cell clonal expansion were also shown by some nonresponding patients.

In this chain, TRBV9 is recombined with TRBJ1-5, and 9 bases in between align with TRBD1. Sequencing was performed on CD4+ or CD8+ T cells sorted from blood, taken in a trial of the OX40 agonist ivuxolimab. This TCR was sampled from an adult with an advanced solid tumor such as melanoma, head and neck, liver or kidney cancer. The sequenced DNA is TGTGCCAGCAGCAACGGGACAGGGCCCATCCAGCCCCAGCATTTT. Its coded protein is CASSNGTGPIQPQHF. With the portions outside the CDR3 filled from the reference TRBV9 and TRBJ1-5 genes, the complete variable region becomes DSGVTQTPKHLITATGQRVTLRCSPRSGDLSVYWYQQSLDQGLQFLIQYYNGEERAKGNILERFSAQQFPDLHSELNLSSLELGDSALYFCASSNGTGPIQPQHFGDGTRLSIL.